The following is a T cell receptor beta chain sequence with its context. Its cognate antigen is unknown. The data stem from a study of T-cell reconstitution after alpha-beta-depleted transplantation in children. Study conclusions and caveats: Where some patients showed high TCRbeta diversity at day 60, it came from recipient T cells and thymic progenitors that had survived. Newly generated T cells supplied most T-cell counts and diversity one year post-transplant. Roughly two months post-transplant, alpha-beta T cells reportedly originated from several hundred graft clones that had expanded.

Between the trimmed V and J ends, which lost 4 bases and 10 bases, there was a span of 10 bases. Germline CDR1 and CDR2: MGHRA and YSYEKL. The CDR3 sequence is 12 residues long. Preparation of the TCRbeta library was carried out with unique molecular identifiers. TCRdb fed the PCR reads into MiXCR, producing one record per CDR3 protein. The sample lists 17,000 or so distinct CDR3 sequences, under 15% occurring once. The TCR comes from a boy younger than two who had a stem cell transplant for Wiskott-Aldrich syndrome, so the T cells may come from the graft donor. The chain joins TRBV4-1 to TRBJ1-4; D is possibly TRBD1 (5 bases). The material was PBMCs, mostly from graft donor cells, obtained 180 days after TCRalphabeta/CD19-depleted stem cell transplant. CDR3 in amino acids: CASSPMGGKLFF. The DNA for the CDR3 is TGCGCCAGCAGCCCTATGGGGGGAAAACTGTTTTTT.